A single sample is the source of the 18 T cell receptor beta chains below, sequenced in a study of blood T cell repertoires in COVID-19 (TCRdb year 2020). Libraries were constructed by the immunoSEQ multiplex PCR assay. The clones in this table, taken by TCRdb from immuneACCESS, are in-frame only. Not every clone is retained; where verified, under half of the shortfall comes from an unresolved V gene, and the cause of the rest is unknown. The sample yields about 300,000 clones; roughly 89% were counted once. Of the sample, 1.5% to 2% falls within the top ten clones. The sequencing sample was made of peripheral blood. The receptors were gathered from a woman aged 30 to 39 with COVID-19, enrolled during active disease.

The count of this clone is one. The CDR3 DNA follows: TGCGCCAGCAGCTCCGGGGCGGGGGATCAGCCCCAGCATTTT. Its translation is CASSSGAGDQPQHF. The rearrangement links TRBV5-1 to TRBJ1-5, with D tentatively TRBD1 (5 bases). This CDR3 is 14 amino acids long. CDR1 is SGHRS, CDR2 YFSETQ, per germline. Trimming left V 3 bases short and J 5 bases short, with 12 bases between.

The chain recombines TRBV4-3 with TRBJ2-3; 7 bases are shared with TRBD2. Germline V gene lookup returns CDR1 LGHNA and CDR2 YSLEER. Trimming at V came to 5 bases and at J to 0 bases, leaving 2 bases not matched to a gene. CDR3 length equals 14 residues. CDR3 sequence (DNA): TGCGCCAGCAGCGCGGGGGTAAGCACAGATACGCAGTATTTT. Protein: CASSAGVSTDTQYF.

CDR3 bases: TGTGCCACAGCCGGGGGGAGGAACGAGCAGTACGTC. Amino acids: CATAGGRNEQYV. The V call is TRBV28, the J call TRBJ2-7; 7 bases fit TRBD2. The V segment lost 10 bases and the J segment 5 bases; nucleotides outside the gene matches: 8. CDR1 MDHEN and CDR2 SYDVKM come from the germline V gene. This CDR3 is 12 amino acids long.

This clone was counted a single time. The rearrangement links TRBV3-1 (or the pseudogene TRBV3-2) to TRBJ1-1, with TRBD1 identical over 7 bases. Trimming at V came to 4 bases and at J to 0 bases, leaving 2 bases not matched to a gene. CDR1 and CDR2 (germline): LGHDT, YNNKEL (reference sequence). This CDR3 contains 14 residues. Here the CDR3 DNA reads TGTGCCAGCAGCCCGACAGGGCTGAACACTGAAGCTTTCTTT. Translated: CASSPTGLNTEAFF.

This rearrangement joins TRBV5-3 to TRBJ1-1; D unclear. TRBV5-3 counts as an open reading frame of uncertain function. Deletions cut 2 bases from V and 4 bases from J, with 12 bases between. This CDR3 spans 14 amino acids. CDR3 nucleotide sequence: TGTGCCAGAAGCTTCCGCGGGGTATGCACTGAAGCTTTCTTT. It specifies CARSFRGVCTEAFF.

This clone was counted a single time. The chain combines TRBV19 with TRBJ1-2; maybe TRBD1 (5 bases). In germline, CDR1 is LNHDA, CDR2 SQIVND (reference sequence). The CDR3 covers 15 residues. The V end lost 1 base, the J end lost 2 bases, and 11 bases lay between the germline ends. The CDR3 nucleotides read TGTGCCAGTAGTATAGTAGGCCAGGGAAACTATGGCTACACCTTC. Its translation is CASSIVGQGNYGYTF.

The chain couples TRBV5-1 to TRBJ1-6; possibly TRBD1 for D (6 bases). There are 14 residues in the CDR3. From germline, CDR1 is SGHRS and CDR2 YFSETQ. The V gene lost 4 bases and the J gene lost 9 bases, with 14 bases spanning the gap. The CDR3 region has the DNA TGCGCCAGCAGCCGTGACAGGTCAGGTTCACCCCTCCACTTT. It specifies CASSRDRSGSPLHF.

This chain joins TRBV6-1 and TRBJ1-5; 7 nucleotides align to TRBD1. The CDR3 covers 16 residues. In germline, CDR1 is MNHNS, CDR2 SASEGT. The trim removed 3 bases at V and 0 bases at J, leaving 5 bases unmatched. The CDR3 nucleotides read TGTGCCAGCAGTGAGCGGGACAGCTATAGCAATCAGCCCCAGCATTTT. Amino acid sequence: CASSERDSYSNQPQHF.

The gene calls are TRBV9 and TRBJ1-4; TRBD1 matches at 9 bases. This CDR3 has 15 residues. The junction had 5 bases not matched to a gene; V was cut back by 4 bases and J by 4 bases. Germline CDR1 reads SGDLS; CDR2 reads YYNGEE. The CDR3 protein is CASSPGTGLNEKLFF. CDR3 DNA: TGTGCCAGCAGCCCGGGGACAGGGCTTAATGAAAAACTGTTTTTT.

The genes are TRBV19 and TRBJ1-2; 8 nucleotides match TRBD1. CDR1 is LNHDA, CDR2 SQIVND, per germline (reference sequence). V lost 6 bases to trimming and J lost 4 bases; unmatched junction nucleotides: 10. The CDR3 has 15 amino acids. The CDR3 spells CASRPSTGALYGYTF. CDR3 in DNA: TGTGCCAGTAGACCCTCGACAGGGGCCCTCTATGGCTACACCTTC.

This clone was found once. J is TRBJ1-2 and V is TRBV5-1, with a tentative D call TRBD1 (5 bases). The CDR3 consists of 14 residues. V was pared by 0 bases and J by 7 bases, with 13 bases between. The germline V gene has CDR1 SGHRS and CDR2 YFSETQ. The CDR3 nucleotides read TGCGCCAGCAGCTTGGCCCCAGGGTCTCTTGGCTACACCTTC. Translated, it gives CASSLAPGSLGYTF. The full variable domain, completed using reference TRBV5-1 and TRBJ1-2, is KAGVTQTPRYLIKTRGQQVTLSCSPISGHRSVSWYQQTPGQGLQFLFEYFSETQRNKGNFPGRFSGRQFSNSRSEMNVSTLELGDSALYLCASSLAPGSLGYTFGSGTRLTVV.

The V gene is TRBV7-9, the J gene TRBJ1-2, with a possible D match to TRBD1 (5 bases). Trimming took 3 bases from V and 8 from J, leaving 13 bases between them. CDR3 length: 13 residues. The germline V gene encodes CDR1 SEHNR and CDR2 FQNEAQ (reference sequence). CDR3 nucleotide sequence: TGTGCCAGCAGCTTCGGCAGGGCCCCCGGCTACACCTTC. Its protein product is CASSFGRAPGYTF.

The CDR3 reads CATSRDAGPQETQYF. The DNA for the CDR3 is TGTGCCACCAGCAGAGATGCGGGGCCCCAAGAGACCCAGTACTTC. This chain connects TRBV15 to TRBJ2-5, with D maybe TRBD2 (6 bases). Germline V gene lookup returns CDR1 LNHNV and CDR2 YYDKDF (reference sequence). This CDR3 is 15 amino acids long. V gave up 0 bases and J gave up 1 base, with 9 bases separating them.

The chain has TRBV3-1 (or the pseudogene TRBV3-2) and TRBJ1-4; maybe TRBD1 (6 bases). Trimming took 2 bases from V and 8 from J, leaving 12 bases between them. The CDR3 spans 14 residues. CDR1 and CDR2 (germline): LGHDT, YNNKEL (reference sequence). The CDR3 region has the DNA TGTGCCAGCAGCCAAACAGGGAGAGGCGAAAAACTGTTTTTT. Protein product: CASSQTGRGEKLFF.

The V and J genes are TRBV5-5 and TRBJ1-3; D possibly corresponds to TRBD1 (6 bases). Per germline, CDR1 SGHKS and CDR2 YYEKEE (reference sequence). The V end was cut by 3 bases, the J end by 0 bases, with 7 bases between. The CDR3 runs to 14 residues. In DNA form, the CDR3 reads TGTGCCAGCAGCTCAGGGGACTCTGGAAACACCATATATTTT. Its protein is CASSSGDSGNTIYF.

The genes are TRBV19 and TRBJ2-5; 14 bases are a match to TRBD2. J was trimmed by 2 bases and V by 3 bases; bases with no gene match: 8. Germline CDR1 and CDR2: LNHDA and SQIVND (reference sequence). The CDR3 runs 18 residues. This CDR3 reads CASSISTSGGGAQETQYF. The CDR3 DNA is TGTGCCAGTAGTATCTCGACTAGCGGGGGGGGTGCGCAAGAGACCCAGTACTTC.

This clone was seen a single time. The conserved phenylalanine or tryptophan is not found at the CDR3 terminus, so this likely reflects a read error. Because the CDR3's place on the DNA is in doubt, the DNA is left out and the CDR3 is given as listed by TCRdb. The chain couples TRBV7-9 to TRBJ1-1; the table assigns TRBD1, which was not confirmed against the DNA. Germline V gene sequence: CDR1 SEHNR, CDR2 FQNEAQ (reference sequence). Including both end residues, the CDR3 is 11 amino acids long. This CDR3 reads CASSQTPGAHG.

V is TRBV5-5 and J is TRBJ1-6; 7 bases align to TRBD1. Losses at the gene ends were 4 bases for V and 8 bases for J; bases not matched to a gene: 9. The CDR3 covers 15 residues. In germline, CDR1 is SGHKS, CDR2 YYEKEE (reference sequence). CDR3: CASSVTGQRDSPLHF. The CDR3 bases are TGTGCCAGCAGCGTGACAGGGCAAAGGGATTCACCCCTCCACTTT.